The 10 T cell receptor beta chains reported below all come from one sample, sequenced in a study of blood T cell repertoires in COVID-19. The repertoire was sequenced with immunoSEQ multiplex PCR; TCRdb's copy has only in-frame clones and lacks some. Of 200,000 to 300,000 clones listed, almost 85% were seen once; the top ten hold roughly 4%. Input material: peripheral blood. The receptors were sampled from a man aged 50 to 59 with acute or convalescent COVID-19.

Here the CDR3 reads CASSDVTQVRNYNEQFF. The CDR3 coding sequence is TGTGCCAGCAGTGACGTCACACAGGTTAGGAACTACAATGAGCAGTTCTTC. The chain employs TRBV6-4 and TRBJ2-1; perhaps TRBD1 as D (5 bases). The CDR3 contains 17 residues. V shed 2 bases and J shed 3 bases, with 17 bases lying between them. Germline CDR1 MRHNA, CDR2 SNTAGT.

CDR3 protein: CASKRQLIQETQYF. The CDR3 DNA reads TGTGCCAGCAAGAGACAGCTAATACAAGAGACCCAGTACTTC. The chain has TRBV6-5 and TRBJ2-5; D perhaps matches TRBD1 (5 bases). The CDR3 extends over 14 amino acids. CDR1 is MNHEY, CDR2 SVGAGI, per germline. V was pared by 7 bases and J by 2 bases, with 14 bases between.

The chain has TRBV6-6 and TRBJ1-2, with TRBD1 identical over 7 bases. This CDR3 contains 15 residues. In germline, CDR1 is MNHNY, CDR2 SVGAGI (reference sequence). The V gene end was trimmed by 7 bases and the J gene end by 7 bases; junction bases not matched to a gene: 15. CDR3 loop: CASTHSGGPESGYTF. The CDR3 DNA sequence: TGTGCCAGCACCCATTCAGGGGGACCTGAGAGTGGCTACACCTTC.

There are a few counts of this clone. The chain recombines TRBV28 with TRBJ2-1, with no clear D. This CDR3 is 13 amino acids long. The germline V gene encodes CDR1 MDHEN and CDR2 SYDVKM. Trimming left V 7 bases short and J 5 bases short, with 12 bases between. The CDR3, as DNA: TGTGCCAGCATACGGTTCTCGAACAATGAGCAGTTCTTC. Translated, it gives CASIRFSNNEQFF.

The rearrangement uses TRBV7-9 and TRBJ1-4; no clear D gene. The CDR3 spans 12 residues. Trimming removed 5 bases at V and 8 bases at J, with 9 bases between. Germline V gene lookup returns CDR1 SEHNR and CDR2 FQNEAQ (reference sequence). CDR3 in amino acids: CASSDNLEKLFF. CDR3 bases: TGTGCCAGCAGCGACAATCTAGAAAAACTGTTTTTT.

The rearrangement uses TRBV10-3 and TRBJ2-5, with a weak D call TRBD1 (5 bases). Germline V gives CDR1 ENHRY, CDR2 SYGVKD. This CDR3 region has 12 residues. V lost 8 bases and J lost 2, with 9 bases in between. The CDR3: CAIGQGQETQYF. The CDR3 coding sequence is TGTGCCATCGGTCAGGGACAAGAGACCCAGTACTTC.

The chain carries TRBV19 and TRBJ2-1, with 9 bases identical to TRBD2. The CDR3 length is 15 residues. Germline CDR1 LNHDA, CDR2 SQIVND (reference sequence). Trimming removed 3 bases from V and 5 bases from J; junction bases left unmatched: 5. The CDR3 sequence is CASSMKASGNNEQFF. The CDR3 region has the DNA TGTGCCAGTAGTATGAAGGCTAGCGGGAACAATGAGCAGTTCTTC. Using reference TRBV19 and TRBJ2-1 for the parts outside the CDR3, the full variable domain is DGGITQSPKYLFRKEGQNVTLSCEQNLNHDAMYWYRQDPGQGLRLIYYSQIVNDFQKGDIAEGYSVSREKKESFPLTVTSAQKNPTAFYLCASSMKASGNNEQFFGPGTRLTVL.

CDR3 nucleotides: TGTGCCAGTAGTATTGGGGCCATCTACGAGCAGTACTTC. It specifies CASSIGAIYEQYF. The chain is built from TRBV19 and TRBJ2-7; TRBD1 might be the D (5 bases). Germline V gene data show CDR1 as LNHDA and CDR2 as SQIVND (reference sequence). This CDR3 comprises 13 residues. V lost 3 bases and J lost 3, with 9 bases in between. The full variable domain, its missing parts supplied by reference TRBV19 and TRBJ2-7, is DGGITQSPKYLFRKEGQNVTLSCEQNLNHDAMYWYRQDPGQGLRLIYYSQIVNDFQKGDIAEGYSVSREKKESFPLTVTSAQKNPTAFYLCASSIGAIYEQYFGPGTRLTVT.

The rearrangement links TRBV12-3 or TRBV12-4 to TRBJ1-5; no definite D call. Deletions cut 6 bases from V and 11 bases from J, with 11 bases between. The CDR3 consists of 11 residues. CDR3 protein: CASRGAWAQHF. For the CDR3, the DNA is TGTGCCAGCAGGGGCGCTTGGGCCCAGCATTTT.

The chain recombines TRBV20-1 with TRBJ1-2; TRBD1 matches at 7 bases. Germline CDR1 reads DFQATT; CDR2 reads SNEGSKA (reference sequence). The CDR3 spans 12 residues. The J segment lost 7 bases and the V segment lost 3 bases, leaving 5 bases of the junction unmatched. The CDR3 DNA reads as TGCAGTGCTAGTTTTGACAGGGCTGGCTACACCTTC. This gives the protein CSASFDRAGYTF.